The clone carrying this T cell receptor (beta chain) was seen only a few times. This record belongs to a study of chronic HIV infection and antiretroviral therapy. V dropped 4 bases and J dropped 0 bases, with 10 bases sitting between them. The CDR3 spans 14 residues. Germline V gene sequence: CDR1 SQVTM, CDR2 ANQGSEA. Via MiXCR, TCRdb re-called the 5' RACE reads, giving one row per CDR3 protein. The table has approximately 30,000 distinct CDR3 sequences, over 7% seen once. The chain has TRBV29-1 and TRBJ1-5; D is ambiguous. This clonotype originated in an adult who had HIV and had not received antiretroviral therapy, or was an uninfected healthy control (not recorded which). The sample taken for sequencing was peripheral blood. The CDR3 DNA is TGCAGCGTTGTAGAGGGCGATAGCAATCAGCCCCAGCATTTT. Residues: CSVVEGDSNQPQHF.